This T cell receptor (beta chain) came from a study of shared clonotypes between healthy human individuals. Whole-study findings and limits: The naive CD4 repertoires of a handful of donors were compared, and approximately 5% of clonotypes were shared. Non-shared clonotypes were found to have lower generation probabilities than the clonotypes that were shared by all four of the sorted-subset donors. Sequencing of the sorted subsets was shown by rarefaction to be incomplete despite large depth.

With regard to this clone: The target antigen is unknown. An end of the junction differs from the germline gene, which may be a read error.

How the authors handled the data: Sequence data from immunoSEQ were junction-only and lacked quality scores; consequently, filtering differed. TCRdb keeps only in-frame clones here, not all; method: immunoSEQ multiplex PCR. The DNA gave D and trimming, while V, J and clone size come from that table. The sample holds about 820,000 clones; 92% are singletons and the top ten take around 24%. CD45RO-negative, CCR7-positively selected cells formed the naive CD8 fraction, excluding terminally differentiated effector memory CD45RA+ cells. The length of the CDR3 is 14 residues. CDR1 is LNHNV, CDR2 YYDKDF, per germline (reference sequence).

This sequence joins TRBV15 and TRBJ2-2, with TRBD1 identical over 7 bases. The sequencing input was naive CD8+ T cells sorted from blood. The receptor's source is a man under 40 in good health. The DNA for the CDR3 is TGTGCCACCAGCGGAGACAGGGTCGTCGGGGAGCTGTTTTTT. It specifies CATSGDRVVGELFF.